Described below is a single T cell receptor beta chain sequence and its context. The antigen it recognizes is unknown. This record comes from a study of cytomegalovirus exposure and HLA in healthy donors (dated 2017 in TCRdb). A note on the overall study: According to an earlier analysis of around 600 of the donors, 150 million to 200 million T cells yielded 120 million or so unique TCR beta sequences and 276 Gb of sequence data. Of the 300 to 500 genotyped donors, more than 75% were placed in the genetic ancestry cluster associated with self-reported Caucasian donors. Both class I and class II loci were covered by HLA typing, at four-digit resolution. Roughly 300 gigabases of sequencing data and tens of millions of unique TCR sequences were included in an early release covering 500 to 750 HLA-typed donors. The study profiled the T cell repertoires of hundreds of subjects by immunosequencing and related them to cytomegalovirus serostatus. Along with the roughly 670-subject first cohort, a separate validation cohort of over 90 different subjects was used. To study patterns of TCR occurrence, a later analysis re-analyzed previously published TCR beta repertoires from 600 to 750 donors and added high-resolution HLA genotyping. Donor age, sex, ethnicity and CMV serostatus were compiled alongside the repertoire data. In a later genetic analysis, genome-wide SNP genotypes for about three fifths of the roughly 670 donors were used, and that subset was treated as a discovery cohort. All discovery cohort repertoires had been generated using a single sequencing platform. Rather than drawing on any new phenotypic data, the later analysis identified candidate immune exposures from TCR beta sequences and the way those sequences occurred across donors. Across about 370 genotyped donors of the cohort, an average of approximately 240,000 unique TCR beta nucleotide sequences per donor were sequenced, and roughly 18% of those sequences were non-productive. Five DR-DQ haplotypes were treated as single units for association and clustering because of strong linkage in the cohort. The number of typed donors differed by locus: about 620-640 for A, B, C, DRB1 and DQB1; some 500 for DQA1; fewer than 610 for DPA1; and roughly 490 for DPB1. The study aimed to test whether signatures of past pathogen exposure could be identified by cataloging public T cell receptors. To decide whether each TCR beta V gene segment behaved as functional or pseudogenic, an earlier analysis of several hundred of the donors relied on high-throughput TCR beta sequencing. To predict cytomegalovirus infection status, the study combined high-throughput TCR immunosequencing, statistical association of individual TCRs with disease status, and machine learning. What the study reported, not specific to this receptor: The sequencing pipeline was judged likely to have produced a cluster of highly shared sequence variants as a technical artifact. Compared with the roughly 700-donor mean, donors in an Asian-associated ancestry cluster had fewer N-insertions in productive TCRs, according to a later genetic analysis. Sequencing depth was assumed to be roughly uniform across donors in the presence/absence analyses, though that assumption may not hold. The earlier analysis of about 600 of the donors excluded approximately 17 rarely observed V segments, including chromosome 9 orphons, because counts were too low. A later analysis found that most CMV-associated TCR beta chains appeared HLA-restricted, with HLA associations seemingly driven largely by CMV exposure. In a later analysis, around 17,000 TCR beta sequences were associated with specific HLA alleles at a false discovery rate of 0.05. In a later analysis, HLA-associated TCR beta chains were found to be more clonally expanded and to have lower generation probabilities than equally common non-associated chains. Immune exposure information for the cohort was limited to CMV serostatus. It was suggested by the authors that the approach could potentially be generalized to other disease states and immunological phenotypes. The study gave a list of roughly 150 TCR beta chains associated with cytomegalovirus. Linkage disequilibrium might explain the correlated functional status among segregating V segments, but an unknown experimental factor could not be excluded. Only TCR beta chains were sequenced in this cohort, and the absence of alpha or paired-chain data limited detectable features. The classifier was reported to diagnose cytomegalovirus status with high specificity and sensitivity in both the original cohort and the validation cohort. An association between a missense DCLRE1C variant and V-gene and J-gene trimming of TCR beta chains was found in a later genetic analysis and replicated in an independent cohort. According to a later analysis, parvovirus B19, influenza, CMV and Epstein-Barr virus appeared linked to several top co-occurrence clusters. HLA typing was unavailable for some donors at each locus, so association tests used only the typed subset. Assigning TCR associations to individual alleles was difficult when HLA alleles, especially DR and DQ, strongly co-occurred. Because the 87-base-pair reads could not distinguish some IMGT-functional V segments, including TRBV6-2 and TRBV6-3, those segments were excluded. In an earlier analysis of 500 to 650 of the donors, most TCR beta V segments appeared in productive rearrangements about 87% or about 30% of the time, broadly matching IMGT annotations. A few of the identified cytomegalovirus-associated TCR beta chains were confirmed in vitro to be specific for cytomegalovirus antigens. According to a later analysis, TCR association rates differed among HLA loci, with DRB1 alleles showing the most associated TCRs and HLA-C alleles showing the fewest. Most TCR sequences were seen in very few donors, while some public TCRs were found in many individuals. A further reported finding was that TCR beta sequences accurately predicted the HLA-A and HLA-B alleles for most subjects in the first cohort.

Library preparation used the immunoSEQ multiplex PCR assay. For the multiplex PCR, a mixture combining 60 forward primers for TCR Vbeta segments and 13 reverse primers for TCR Jbeta segments was used. The CDR3 region of rearranged TCR beta genes was amplified from genomic DNA with a multiplex PCR assay. The amplified TCR beta libraries were sequenced on the Illumina HiSeq System as 87-base-pair reads. The study's own analysis went as follows. In a later analysis, 77 million or so unique TCR beta chains were counted across the 666 repertoires, and roughly 10 million of these chains were shared by at least two donors. Raw reads were error-corrected and collapsed into unique sequences by a nearest-neighbor algorithm in which closely related sequences were merged to remove PCR and sequencing errors. CDR3 sequences were aligned to IMGT reference sequences to assign V, D and J gene segments. For a sequence to be retained, a match of at least six nucleotides was required to both a V gene segment and a J gene segment. A rearrangement was called productive if the CDR3 had no stop codons and remained in frame with V and J, and every other rearrangement was called non-productive. CDR3 was defined by IMGT convention, running from the second conserved V-encoded cysteine to the conserved J-encoded phenylalanine. In an earlier analysis of more than 550 of the donors, sequences lacking an unambiguous match to a single V gene segment were excluded. In an earlier analysis of roughly 600 of the donors, a V segment was called functional when productive rearrangements were above 56.7%, and segregating when the standard deviation between donors exceeded 5%. A statistical classification framework was built for diagnosing cytomegalovirus status from the catalog of TCR beta chain sequences. A later analysis assigned V and J genes by comparing TCR nucleotide sequences with IMGT/GENE-DB human TR gene sequences. In a later analysis, CDR3 sequences and most-parsimonious VDJ recombination scenarios were assigned using the TCRdist pipeline. In a later analysis, each TCR beta chain was defined by its CDR3 amino acid sequence together with its V-gene family, and reads lacking a unique V-gene family were excluded. To address suspected cross-contamination and a sequencing artifact, a later analysis removed roughly 580 highly shared, low-generation-probability nucleotide sequences. A later analysis calculated a clonal expansion index for each public chain from normalized within-repertoire ranks of inferred template counts. Generation probabilities in a later analysis came from a VDJ recombination model fitted to out-of-frame rearrangements, and those results were checked against IGoR. In a later analysis, TCR-TCR, TCR-HLA and TCR-CMV co-occurrence was scored with hypergeometric tests, and a repertoire-size bias correction was applied to TCR pairs. A later analysis estimated false discovery rates by permuting HLA or CMV assignments 20 times. In a later analysis, co-occurring TCRs were grouped using DBSCAN, with TCRdist sequence similarity added in when clustering inside HLA-allele-positive subsets. Co-occurrence clustering excluded repertoires with fewer than 30,000 or more than 120,000 public chains, plus five with anomalous nucleotide sharing. TCRdb obtained this table from immuneACCESS and retained in-frame rearrangements with V and J assigned. These tables miss some clones; where compared with another copy, unresolved V genes account for less than half of the shortfall, and the remainder is unexplained. V, J and clone size reflect that table, while D and trimming were determined from the DNA. The sample's clone listing holds around 140,000 clones. More than 0.8% of the sample lies in the top ten.

In total, more than 500 healthy bone marrow donors made up the cohort. At the time of sampling, all cohort members were nominally healthy, though unrecorded immune exposures were likely present. The donor tested CMV seronegative, placing the donor among the roughly 350 seronegative members of the cohort. A peripheral blood sample was provided by each donor, and peripheral blood mononuclear cells were used for TCR beta sequencing. Genomic DNA was extracted from the blood cell samples with the Qiagen DNeasy Blood Extraction Kit. V sheds 0 bases and J sheds 4 bases, leaving 10 bases between their ends. CDR1 and CDR2 (SGHTS, YDEGEE) derive from the germline V gene. Its CDR3 holds 14 amino acids, cysteine through phenylalanine. Just CDR3 DNA is preserved here, 42 bases in frame from base 1.

Sequenced input: PBMCs. The V and J segments used are TRBV5-8 and TRBJ1-2, and TRBD1 may be the D gene, going by 6 matching bases. The source of this sequence is a male donor in good health and CMV-seronegative. The CDR3 here reads CASSLGTERYGYTF. The DNA reads as follows: TGTGCCAGCAGCTTGGGGACAGAACGCTATGGCTACACCTTC.